The T cell receptor beta chain under discussion was sequenced for a study of CD8+CD57+ T cells in acquired aplastic anemia. This clonotype occurred many times. According to the study, genomic DNA was the template for TCR beta VDJ and CDR3 profiling. Using its own MiXCR run on the reads, TCRdb lists one record per CDR3 protein. The table includes 150,000 or so distinct CDR3 sequences, around half detected once. Flow cytometry had shown expanded CD8+CD57+ cells in the patients chosen for sequencing. At the time of blood sampling, patients had not yet received any therapy. This CDR3 is built from 13 residues. CDR1 SGHTA and CDR2 FQGNSA come from the germline V gene. V lost 5 bases and J 4 bases, leaving 11 bases between the germline ends.

J is TRBJ1-2 and V is TRBV7-2, with D possibly being TRBD1 (5 bases). Input material: sorted CD4+, CD8+, or CD8+CD57+ T cells (not recorded which) from PBMCs. The TCR comes from a human donor with aplastic anemia. The DNA of the CDR3 is TGTGCCAGCAGCCCCCAGGGAAGCTATGGCTACACCTTC. This encodes CASSPQGSYGYTF.